The 3 T cell receptor beta chains in this list originate from one sample, sequenced in a study of blood T cell repertoires in COVID-19. TCRdb's table, derived via immunoSEQ multiplex PCR, lists solely in-frame clones and lacks some. The sample includes 35,000 to 45,000 clones, 85% of them seen just once. The source material was peripheral blood. These receptors were taken from a human donor in a cohort sampled during active COVID-19.

The chain uses TRBV28 and TRBJ1-1; no definite D call. V shed 8 bases and J shed 4 bases, with 8 bases lying between them. From germline, CDR1 is MDHEN and CDR2 SYDVKM. This CDR3 is built from 11 residues. The CDR3 DNA reads TGTGCCAGCGTTTCAGGCACTGAAGCTTTCTTT. Translation gives CASVSGTEAFF.

The chain employs TRBV9 and TRBJ2-5; 10 bases are a match to TRBD2. V shed 0 bases and J 2 bases; nucleotides not matched to a gene: 4. Germline V gene sequence: CDR1 SGDLS, CDR2 YYNGEE. This CDR3 spans 16 amino acids. CDR3 residues: CASSVGEAGGQETQYF. In nucleotides, the CDR3 is TGTGCCAGCAGCGTAGGCGAAGCGGGGGGGCAAGAGACCCAGTACTTC.

This clone was recorded only once. The gene calls are TRBV5-8 and TRBJ2-6; D is perhaps TRBD1 (5 bases). The CDR3 totals 17 residues. The germline V and J ends were trimmed by 3 bases and 0 bases, with 13 bases remaining between them. Germline V gives CDR1 SGHTS, CDR2 YDEGEE. Here the CDR3 DNA reads TGTGCCAGCAGCTCAGGGCTGTTAAGCTCTGGGGCCAACGTCCTGACTTTC. This gives the protein CASSSGLLSSGANVLTF. Drawing the rest from reference TRBV5-8 and TRBJ2-6, the complete variable domain is EAGVTQSPTHLIKTRGQQATLRCSPISGHTSVYWYQQALGLGLQFLLWYDEGEERNRGNFPPRFSGRQFPNYSSELNVNALELEDSALYLCASSSGLLSSGANVLTFGAGSRLTVL.